The following is a T cell receptor beta chain sequence with its context. Its antigen is unknown. Base qualities are not provided; no much larger clone lies one nucleotide away. This entry is derived from a study of cytomegalovirus exposure and HLA in healthy donors (dated by TCRdb to the late 2010s). Looking at the study overall: An earlier analysis of approximately 590 of the donors reported about 250 Gb of sequence data and some 120 million unique TCR beta sequences from 190 million or so T cells. An early release that covered approximately 600 HLA-typed donors contained approximately 300 gigabases of sequencing data and around 80 million unique TCR sequences. Of the 300 to 500 genotyped donors, 80% to 90% were placed in the genetic ancestry cluster associated with self-reported Caucasian donors. The study was designed to test whether signatures of past pathogen exposure could be identified by cataloging public T cell receptors. Using immunosequencing, the study profiled T cell repertoires from some 670 subjects and related those repertoires to cytomegalovirus serostatus. Besides the first cohort of 550 to 750 subjects, a separate validation cohort made up of 95 to 150 different subjects was used. To predict cytomegalovirus infection status, the study brought together high-throughput TCR immunosequencing, statistical association of individual TCRs with disease status, and machine learning. In a later analysis, previously published TCR beta repertoires from fewer than 750 donors were re-analyzed and high-resolution HLA genotyping was added so that TCR occurrence patterns could be studied. Rather than drawing on any new phenotypic data, the later analysis identified candidate immune exposures from TCR beta sequences and the way those sequences occurred across donors. To decide whether each TCR beta V gene segment behaved as functional or pseudogenic, an earlier analysis of some 600 of the donors relied on high-throughput TCR beta sequencing. Alongside the repertoire data, information on donor age, sex, ethnicity and CMV serostatus was compiled. In a later genetic analysis, genome-wide SNP genotypes for 398 of the 666 donors were used, and that subset was treated as a discovery cohort. All discovery cohort repertoires had been generated on a single sequencing platform. HLA typing covered class I and class II loci at four-digit resolution. The number of typed donors differed by locus: about 629-630 for A, B, C, DRB1 and DQB1; 522 for DQA1; some 610 for DPA1; and 400 to 480 for DPB1. Four to six DR-DQ haplotypes were handled as single units for association and clustering, since linkage in the cohort was strong. On average, around 240,000 unique TCR beta nucleotide sequences were sequenced per donor among a few hundred genotyped donors of the cohort, with roughly 19% of those sequences being non-productive.

The germline V gene (reference sequence) specifies SGHNT as CDR1 and YYREEE as CDR2. Including cysteine and phenylalanine, the CDR3 has 14 amino acids. Of all the DNA, just the CDR3 is kept, 42 bases in frame from base 1. V is pared back by 4 bases and J by 7 bases, with 15 bases lying between the germline termini. Findings and caveats that apply to the study as a whole: This cohort had only TCR beta chains sequenced, and the lack of alpha or paired-chain data limited which features could be detected. In a later analysis, some 17,000 TCR beta sequences were associated with specific HLA alleles at a false discovery rate of 0.05. A further reported finding was that TCR beta sequences accurately predicted the HLA-A and HLA-B alleles for most subjects in the first cohort. According to a later genetic analysis, donors in an Asian-associated ancestry cluster had fewer N-insertions in productive TCRs than the roughly 670-donor mean. A group of highly shared sequence variants was considered likely to be a technical artifact of the sequencing pipeline. Presence/absence analyses assumed roughly uniform sequencing depth across donors, an assumption that may not hold. Several of the top co-occurrence clusters appeared to be linked to parvovirus B19, influenza, CMV and Epstein-Barr virus, according to a later analysis. A later analysis found that TCR association rates varied across HLA loci, with DRB1 alleles showing the most associated TCRs and HLA-C alleles the fewest. In a later genetic analysis, a missense DCLRE1C variant was associated with V-gene and J-gene trimming of TCR beta chains, and the association was replicated in an independent cohort. Three of the identified cytomegalovirus-associated TCR beta chains were confirmed in vitro to be specific for cytomegalovirus antigens. When HLA alleles, especially DR and DQ, strongly co-occurred, TCR associations were difficult to assign to individual alleles. Linkage disequilibrium might explain the correlated functional status among segregating V segments, but an unknown experimental factor could not be ruled out. Some IMGT-functional V segments, including TRBV6-2 and TRBV6-3, could not be told apart with the 87-base-pair reads, so those segments were excluded. For the cohort, immune exposure information was limited to CMV serostatus. The study gave a list of under 200 TCR beta chains associated with cytomegalovirus. Because HLA typing was missing for some donors at each locus, association tests included only the typed subset. The authors suggested that the approach could potentially be generalized to other disease states and immunological phenotypes. Most CMV-associated TCR beta chains appeared to be HLA-restricted in a later analysis, and the HLA associations seemed to be driven largely by CMV exposure. Most TCR sequences were observed very rarely across donors, whereas some public TCRs were present in many individuals. A later analysis found that HLA-associated TCR beta chains were more clonally expanded and had lower generation probabilities than equally common non-associated chains. Broadly in line with IMGT annotations, most TCR beta V segments showed up in productive rearrangements about 87% or about 30% of the time in an earlier analysis of several hundred of the donors. Because counts were too low, seventeen rarely observed V segments, including chromosome 9 orphons, were excluded from the earlier analysis of some 590 of the donors. Cytomegalovirus status was reported to be diagnosed by the classifier with high specificity and sensitivity in both the original and validation cohorts.

Library generation was performed with the immunoSEQ multiplex PCR assay. The multiplex PCR relied on a mix of 60 forward primers for TCR Vbeta segments and 13 reverse primers for TCR Jbeta segments. The CDR3 region of rearranged TCR beta genes was amplified from genomic DNA by a multiplex PCR assay. Amplified TCR beta libraries were sequenced as 87-base-pair reads on the Illumina HiSeq System. The authors' pipeline ran thus. A later analysis counted tens of millions of unique TCR beta chains across the 550 to 700 repertoires, and some 11 million of these chains were shared by at least two donors. To remove PCR and sequencing errors, raw reads were error-corrected and collapsed into unique sequences using a nearest-neighbor algorithm that merged closely related sequences. Alignment of CDR3 sequences to IMGT reference sequences was used to assign V, D and J gene segments. Each retained sequence needed at least a six-nucleotide match to both a V gene segment and a J gene segment. A rearrangement was called productive if the CDR3 had no stop codons and remained in frame with V and J, and every other rearrangement was called non-productive. CDR3 was defined according to IMGT convention as the region running from the second conserved V-encoded cysteine to the conserved J-encoded phenylalanine. The earlier analysis of about 620 of the donors excluded sequences that lacked an unambiguous match to a single V gene segment. In an earlier analysis of 500 to 750 of the donors, V segments were called functional above 56.7% productive rearrangements and were called segregating when the between-donor standard deviation exceeded 5%. A statistical classification framework was developed to diagnose cytomegalovirus status using the catalog of TCR beta chain sequences. V and J gene assignment, in a later analysis, came from comparing TCR nucleotide sequences with IMGT/GENE-DB human TR gene sequences. Using the TCRdist pipeline, a later analysis assigned CDR3 sequences along with most-parsimonious VDJ recombination scenarios. In a later analysis, each TCR beta chain was defined by its CDR3 amino acid sequence together with its V-gene family, and reads without a unique V-gene family were excluded. To address suspected cross-contamination and a sequencing artifact, a later analysis removed approximately 600 highly shared, low-generation-probability nucleotide sequences. A later analysis calculated a clonal expansion index for each public chain from normalized within-repertoire ranks of inferred template counts. Generation probabilities in a later analysis came from a VDJ recombination model fitted to out-of-frame rearrangements, and those results were checked against IGoR. In a later analysis, TCR-TCR, TCR-HLA and TCR-CMV co-occurrence was scored with hypergeometric tests, and a repertoire-size bias correction was applied to TCR pairs. A later analysis estimated false discovery rates by permuting HLA or CMV assignments 20 times. In a later analysis, co-occurring TCRs were grouped with DBSCAN, and TCRdist sequence similarity was added when clustering was performed within HLA-allele-positive subsets. Repertoires with fewer than 30,000 or more than 120,000 public chains, plus five repertoires with anomalous nucleotide sharing, were excluded from co-occurrence clustering. Imported from immuneACCESS, the table was reduced by TCRdb to in-frame sequences with V and J called. These copies leave out some clones; in studies compared against another copy, an unresolved V gene accounts for under half, and the cause of the remainder is not known. The DNA was the basis for D and trimming; V, J and clone size are from that table. For this sample there are 180,000 or so clones; around 79% appear just once. The biggest ten clones account for 6.3% of the sample.

In total, approximately 690 healthy bone marrow donors made up the cohort. At the time of sampling, every cohort member was nominally healthy, though immune exposures that went unrecorded were likely present. The donor was CMV seropositive and belonged to the group of 250 to 300 seropositive cohort members. A peripheral blood sample was collected from each donor, and TCR beta sequencing was performed on peripheral blood mononuclear cells. The Qiagen DNeasy Blood Extraction Kit was used to extract genomic DNA from the blood cell samples. This receptor was taken from a man aged 35-49 years in good health and CMV-seropositive. Material: PBMCs. Recombination joined TRBV5-4 with TRBJ2-1; the D region possibly corresponds to TRBD2 (6 bases align). This receptor has the CDR3 CASSPRGGWNEQFF. The DNA is TGTGCCAGCAGCCCCCGGGGAGGTTGGAATGAGCAGTTCTTC.